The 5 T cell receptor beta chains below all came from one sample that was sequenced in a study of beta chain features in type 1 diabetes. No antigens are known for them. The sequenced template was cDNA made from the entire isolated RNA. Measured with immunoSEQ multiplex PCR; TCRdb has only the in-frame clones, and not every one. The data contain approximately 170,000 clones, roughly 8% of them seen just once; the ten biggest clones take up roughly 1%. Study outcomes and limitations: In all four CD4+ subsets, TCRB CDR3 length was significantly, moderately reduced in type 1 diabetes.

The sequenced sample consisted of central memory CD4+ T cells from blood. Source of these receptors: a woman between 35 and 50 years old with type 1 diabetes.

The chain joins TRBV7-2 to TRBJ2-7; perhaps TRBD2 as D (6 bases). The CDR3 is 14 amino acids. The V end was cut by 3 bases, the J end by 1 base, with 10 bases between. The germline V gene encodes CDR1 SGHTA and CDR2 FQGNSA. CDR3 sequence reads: CASSFGGASYEQYF. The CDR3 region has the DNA TGTGCCAGCAGCTTTGGCGGGGCTTCCTACGAGCAGTACTTC.

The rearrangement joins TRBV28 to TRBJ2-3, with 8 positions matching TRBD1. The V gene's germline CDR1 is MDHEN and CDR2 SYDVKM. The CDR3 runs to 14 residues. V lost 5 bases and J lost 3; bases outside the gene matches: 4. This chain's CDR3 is CASSTGQVTDTQYF. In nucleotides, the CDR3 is TGTGCCAGCAGTACGGGACAGGTAACAGATACGCAGTATTTT.

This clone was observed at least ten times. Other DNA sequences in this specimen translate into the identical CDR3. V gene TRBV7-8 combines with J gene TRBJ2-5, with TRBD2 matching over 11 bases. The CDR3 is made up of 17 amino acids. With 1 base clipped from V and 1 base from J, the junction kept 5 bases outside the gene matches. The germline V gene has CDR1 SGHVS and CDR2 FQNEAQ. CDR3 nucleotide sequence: TGTGCCAGCAGCTTAGGTGGACTAGCGGGCGTCCAAGAGACCCAGTACTTC. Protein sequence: CASSLGGLAGVQETQYF.

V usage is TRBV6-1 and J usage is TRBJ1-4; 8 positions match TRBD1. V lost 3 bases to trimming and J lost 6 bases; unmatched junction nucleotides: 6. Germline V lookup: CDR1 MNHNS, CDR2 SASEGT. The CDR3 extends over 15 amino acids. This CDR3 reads CASSDLQGGDEKLFF. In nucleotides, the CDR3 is TGTGCCAGCAGTGACCTACAGGGGGGAGATGAAAAACTGTTTTTT.

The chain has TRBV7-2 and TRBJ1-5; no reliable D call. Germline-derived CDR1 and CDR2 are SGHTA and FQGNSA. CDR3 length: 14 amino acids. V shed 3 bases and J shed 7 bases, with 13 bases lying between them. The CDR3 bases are TGTGCCAGCAGCTTTCCCGCAGCGGGGCAGCCCCAGCATTTT. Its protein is CASSFPAAGQPQHF.